This T cell receptor (beta chain) was profiled in a study of blood T cell repertoires in COVID-19. Across the whole study: Samples representing acute and convalescent COVID-19 were sourced from the United States, Italy and Spain.

Some clones are missing from TCRdb's copy, which holds only in-frame ones; the method was immunoSEQ multiplex PCR. The table has about 76,000 clones, approximately 78% seen once. The length of the CDR3 is 17 residues. V was cut by 0 bases and J by 6 bases, with 17 bases left in between. The V gene's germline CDR1 is KGHSH and CDR2 LQKENI. This clone occurred many times. Input material: peripheral blood. V and J are TRBV18 and TRBJ1-4; possibly TRBD1 for D (6 bases). This receptor was identified in a woman aged 55-70 years with acute or convalescent COVID-19. In nucleotides, the CDR3 is TGTGCCAGCTCACCACCTCCCGGACAGCCCGGAGATGAAAAACTGTTTTTT. Amino acids: CASSPPPGQPGDEKLFF.